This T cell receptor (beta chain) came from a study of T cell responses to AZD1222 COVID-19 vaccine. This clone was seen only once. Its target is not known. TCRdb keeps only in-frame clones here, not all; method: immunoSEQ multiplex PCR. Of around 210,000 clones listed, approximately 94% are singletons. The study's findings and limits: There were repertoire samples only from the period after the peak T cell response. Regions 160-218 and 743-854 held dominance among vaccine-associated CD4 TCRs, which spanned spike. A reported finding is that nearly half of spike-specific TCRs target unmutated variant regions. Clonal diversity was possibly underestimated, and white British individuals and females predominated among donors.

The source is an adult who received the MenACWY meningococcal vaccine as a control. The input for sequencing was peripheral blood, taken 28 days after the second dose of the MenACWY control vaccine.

The CDR3 region has the DNA TGTGCCAGCAGCTACGGACAGGGGTTTGAGCAGTTCTTC. It yields the protein CASSYGQGFEQFF. The chain is built from TRBV3-1 (or the pseudogene TRBV3-2) and TRBJ2-1, with 9 bases lining up with TRBD1. J lost 9 bases, V lost 5 bases, and 5 bases had no gene match. Germline CDR1 reads LGHDT; CDR2 reads YNNKEL (reference sequence). The CDR3 loop spans 13 amino acids.